The entry below describes one TCR beta chain. Antigen: not known. If patients had autoimmune disease history or systemic immunosuppression, they were excluded. This sample is part of a study of OX40 agonist ivuxolimab in advanced cancers. As for the study in general: Subjects had a mean age of about 57 years, with a range of roughly 23 to 79; roughly 80% were male.

Libraries were prepared by immunoSEQ multiplex PCR; TCRdb keeps only in-frame clonotypes and omits some of them. The table includes 40,000 to 65,000 clones, approximately 91% detected once. In germline, CDR1 is SNHLY, CDR2 FYNNEI. The CDR3 loop spans 14 amino acids. V gave up 9 bases and J gave up 1 base, with 15 bases separating them. Study findings and constraints: Among T cells, CD8+ cells averaged more expanded clones than CD4+ cells. Near-lowest levels of clonal expansion characterized partial responders at 0.1-3.0 mg/kg.

The sequencing used CD4+ or CD8+ T cells sorted from blood, collected in a trial of the OX40 agonist ivuxolimab. This TCR derives from an adult with an advanced solid tumor such as melanoma, head and neck, liver or kidney cancer. This rearrangement joins TRBV2 to TRBJ2-5; maybe TRBD2 (6 bases). The CDR3 bases are TGTGCCAGAGGAGGGAACAGCCCCCAAGAGACCCAGTACTTC. Amino acid sequence: CARGGNSPQETQYF.